These 30 T cell receptor beta chains were all obtained from the same sample, sequenced in a study of T cells in tuberculosis. Only in-frame clones appear in the TCRdb table, and some are missing; sequencing was by immunoSEQ multiplex PCR. Altogether tens of thousands of clones are present, approximately 93% being singletons, with the ten largest covering 6.5% to 8.5%. Sequences were obtained from PBMCs. These receptors were collected from a donor between 10 and 35 years old with latent tuberculosis or without tuberculosis infection.

The chain has TRBV6-5 and TRBJ1-5; no firm D call. With 5 bases removed from V and 0 bases from J, the gap between germline ends came to 5 bases. The CDR3 extends over 13 amino acids. Germline loops: CDR1 MNHEY, CDR2 SVGAGI. DNA for the CDR3: TGTGCCAGCAGTCGCGTTAGCAATCAGCCCCAGCATTTT. Protein sequence: CASSRVSNQPQHF.

The V and J genes are TRBV2 and TRBJ1-4, with TRBD1 as a possible D gene (5 bases). Trimming shortened V by 4 bases and J by 0 bases, and 12 bases separated the two germline ends. CDR1 SNHLY and CDR2 FYNNEI come from the germline V gene. The CDR3 is 16 amino acids. The CDR3 region has the DNA TGTGCCAGCAGTGCTCGGGGGGGGACAACTAATGAAAAACTGTTTTTT. This encodes CASSARGGTTNEKLFF.

The chain employs TRBV5-6 and TRBJ2-2; TRBD2 matches at 7 bases. CDR1 and CDR2 (germline): SGHDT, YYEEEE. This CDR3 has 15 residues. Unmatched junction bases numbered 4, after V lost 4 bases and J lost 1 base. CDR3 in amino acids: CASSPRGVNTGELFF. Here the CDR3 DNA reads TGTGCCAGCAGCCCCCGGGGGGTGAACACCGGGGAGCTGTTTTTT.

This clone was detected only once. The rearrangement links TRBV19 to TRBJ2-3, with 10 bases fitting TRBD2. V was clipped by 10 bases and J by 6 bases; unmatched bases: 16. This CDR3 region has 16 residues. Germline CDR1 and CDR2: LNHDA and SQIVND (reference sequence). In DNA form, the CDR3 reads TGTGCCACCTCCCCGGGTAGCGGGGGGCTAGGGGATACGCAGTATTTT. This encodes CATSPGSGGLGDTQYF. The full variable domain, rest sourced from reference TRBV19 and TRBJ2-3, is DGGITQSPKYLFRKEGQNVTLSCEQNLNHDAMYWYRQDPGQGLRLIYYSQIVNDFQKGDIAEGYSVSREKKESFPLTVTSAQKNPTAFYLCATSPGSGGLGDTQYFGPGTRLTVL.

V and J are TRBV5-1 and TRBJ1-5, with D hard to call. From germline, CDR1 is SGHRS and CDR2 YFSETQ. V was cut by 5 bases and J by 3 bases, with 9 bases left in between. The CDR3 is 13 residues long. The CDR3 reads CASRVTLNQPQHF. The CDR3 DNA sequence: TGCGCCAGCAGGGTAACTCTCAATCAGCCCCAGCATTTT.

Here the CDR3 reads CASSKGTSPDSPNQPQHF. DNA of the CDR3: TGCGCCAGCAGCAAGGGTACGAGTCCTGACAGCCCTAATCAGCCCCAGCATTTT. The chain is built from TRBV10-2 and TRBJ1-5, with a tentative D call TRBD1 (5 bases). Per germline, CDR1 WSHSY and CDR2 SAAADI. V was shortened by 6 bases and J by 4 bases, with 25 bases between the two germline ends. There are 18 residues in the CDR3.

The genes are TRBV29-1 and TRBJ1-2; TRBD1 is a possible D gene (5 bases). Per the germline V gene, CDR1 is SQVTM and CDR2 is ANQGSEA. Trimming took 2 bases from V and 6 from J, leaving 10 bases between them. The CDR3 extends over 12 amino acids. This CDR3 reads CSVERGMDGYTF. The CDR3 region has the DNA TGCAGCGTTGAAAGGGGAATGGATGGCTACACCTTC.

The chain couples TRBV27 to TRBJ1-2, with D possibly matching TRBD1 (5 bases). CDR1 and CDR2 (germline): MNHEY, SMNVEV (reference sequence). The CDR3 has 13 residues. V was trimmed by 6 bases and J by 3 bases, leaving 11 bases between them. The CDR3 nucleotides read TGTGCCAGCAGGGCCCAGGGTGACTATGGCTACACCTTC. Its protein product is CASRAQGDYGYTF.

The J gene is TRBJ2-7, the V gene TRBV28; 9 bases match TRBD1. The CDR3 length is 14 residues. V shed 7 bases and J 3 bases; nucleotides not matched to a gene: 7. CDR1 is MDHEN, CDR2 SYDVKM, per germline. CDR3 nucleotide sequence: TGTGCCAGCAAATCGGGACAGGGCTTCTACGAGCAGTACTTC. It is translated as CASKSGQGFYEQYF. Based on the CDR3 plus reference TRBV28 and TRBJ2-7, the full variable domain is DVKVTQSSRYLVKRTGEKVFLECVQDMDHENMFWYRQDPGLGLRLIYFSYDVKMKEKGDIPEGYSVSREKKERFSLILESASTNQTSMYLCASKSGQGFYEQYFGPGTRLTVT.

The chain couples TRBV7-9 to TRBJ2-1; 10 bases are shared with TRBD2. CDR1 is SEHNR and CDR2 is FQNEAQ in the germline V gene (reference sequence). This CDR3 region has 19 residues. J gave up 0 bases and V 4 bases, and 12 bases lay outside the gene matches. The CDR3 sequence is CASSSPSSGGHSSYNEQFF. The CDR3, as DNA: TGTGCCAGCAGCTCCCCGAGTAGCGGGGGGCATAGCTCCTACAATGAGCAGTTCTTC.

The chain combines TRBV4-3 with TRBJ2-1, with 9 bases aligning to TRBD2. This CDR3 spans 16 amino acids. CDR1 and CDR2 from the germline V gene are LGHNA and YSLEER. The ends lost 0 bases at V and 3 bases at J; junction bases unmatched: 3. CDR3: CASSQDSRGGYNEQFF. DNA of the CDR3: TGCGCCAGCAGCCAAGATTCGCGGGGGGGCTACAATGAGCAGTTCTTC.

The rearrangement uses TRBV14 and TRBJ1-2; tentative D call: TRBD1 (5 bases). Trimming pared 0 bases from V and 8 bases from J, leaving 10 bases between. Looked up from germline, CDR1 is SGHDN and CDR2 is FVKESK. The CDR3 spans 13 residues. The CDR3 nucleotides are TGTGCCAGCAGCCAAGATAACCAGGGCGGCTACACCTTC. This codes for CASSQDNQGGYTF.

This sequence joins TRBV6-7 and TRBJ2-5; TRBD2 might be the D (5 bases). TRBV6-7 is recorded as an ORF, its role being uncertain. This CDR3 has 21 amino acids. V lost 4 bases and J lost 0, with 30 bases in between. The chain's CDR3 is CASSLRVVPAASGPYQETQYF. DNA for the CDR3: TGTGCCAGCAGTTTGCGGGTGGTCCCAGCGGCTAGTGGGCCGTACCAAGAGACCCAGTACTTC.

The V gene is TRBV5-4, the J gene TRBJ2-4; tentative D call: TRBD1 (5 bases). The CDR3 loop spans 16 amino acids. Germline V CDR1 and CDR2: SGHNT, YYREEE (reference sequence). V was shortened by 4 bases and J by 5 bases, with 19 bases between the two germline ends. The DNA of the CDR3 is TGTGCCAGCAGCACATATACCGGGCCCAGGGAAAACATTCAGTACTTC. Its protein product is CASSTYTGPRENIQYF.

V gene TRBV10-3 combines with J gene TRBJ1-3; TRBD1 might be the D (6 bases). The CDR3 totals 16 residues. Germline V gene lookup returns CDR1 ENHRY and CDR2 SYGVKD. Trimming stripped 4 bases from V and 0 bases from J, with 13 bases between. CDR3 sequence reads: CAISGLTGSSGNTIYF. CDR3 nucleotide sequence: TGTGCCATCAGTGGGCTGACAGGCTCCTCTGGAAACACCATATATTTT.

This chain connects TRBV19 to TRBJ1-2, with D unresolved. The CDR3 totals 11 residues. Between the trimmed V and J ends, which lost 2 bases and 6 bases, there was a span of 4 bases. Germline V CDR1 and CDR2: LNHDA, SQIVND (reference sequence). CDR3 loop: CASSISDGYTF. The DNA for the CDR3 is TGTGCCAGTAGTATAAGCGATGGCTACACCTTC.

This clone was observed once. The chain is built from TRBV29-1 and TRBJ2-3; tentatively, D is TRBD2 (6 bases). Germline-derived CDR1 and CDR2 are SQVTM and ANQGSEA. This CDR3 region has 14 residues. V dropped 4 bases and J dropped 3 bases, with 14 bases sitting between them. The CDR3 DNA reads TGCAGCGTTGTGGTCGCGGGGTGGACAGATACGCAGTATTTT. As protein: CSVVVAGWTDTQYF.

This chain uses TRBV2 with TRBJ1-5; D gene unclear. The CDR3 extends over 12 amino acids. The V and J ends lost 3 bases and 9 bases respectively, with 9 bases between them. Germline-derived CDR1 and CDR2 are SNHLY and FYNNEI. CDR3 sequence reads: CASSDFAVPQHF. DNA for the CDR3: TGTGCCAGCAGTGATTTCGCAGTGCCCCAGCATTTT.

The rearrangement joins TRBV19 to TRBJ1-5, with 8 positions matching TRBD1. With 8 bases clipped from V and 6 bases from J, the junction kept 6 bases outside the gene matches. The CDR3 is 13 residues long. CDR1 is LNHDA, CDR2 SQIVND, per germline (reference sequence). The CDR3 loop is CASGQGIVQPQHF. DNA of the CDR3: TGTGCCAGTGGACAGGGAATAGTTCAGCCCCAGCATTTT.

The V gene is TRBV14, the J gene TRBJ2-7, with TRBD2 as a possible D gene (5 bases). CDR3 length equals 15 residues. From germline, CDR1 is SGHDN and CDR2 FVKESK. Trimming cost V 4 bases and J 3 bases, with 16 bases left between them. CDR3 sequence (DNA): TGTGCCAGCAGCCTGAGGTCCGGGGAGAGCTACGAGCAGTACTTC. This codes for CASSLRSGESYEQYF.

V is TRBV5-6 and J is TRBJ1-2, with 11 positions matching TRBD1. V was pared by 3 bases and J by 7 bases, with 8 bases of the junction left unmatched. The CDR3 extends over 15 amino acids. Germline V gene sequence: CDR1 SGHDT, CDR2 YYEEEE. The CDR3 here is CASSYGTGGGFGYTF. The CDR3 DNA follows: TGTGCCAGCAGCTACGGGACAGGGGGAGGATTTGGCTACACCTTC.

CDR3: CAAMEPRGKHGYTF. CDR3 nucleotide sequence: TGTGCCGCCATGGAGCCCAGGGGGAAGCATGGCTACACCTTC. V usage is TRBV10-3 and J usage is TRBJ1-2; TRBD1 matches at 7 bases. This CDR3 contains 14 residues. Germline assignment: CDR1 ENHRY and CDR2 SYGVKD. V was clipped by 11 bases and J by 6 bases; unmatched bases: 15.

The chain links TRBV29-1 to TRBJ1-3; 8 bases are a match to TRBD1. J lost 2 bases, V lost 4 bases, and 1 base had no gene match. The CDR3 spans 13 residues. CDR1 is SQVTM, CDR2 ANQGSEA, per germline. The CDR3, as DNA: TGCAGCGTTGCAGGGGGCCCTGGAAACACCATATATTTT. The encoded protein is CSVAGGPGNTIYF.

This clone was detected once. This chain joins TRBV27 and TRBJ1-5, with D uncertain. The CDR3 is 13 amino acids. The V gene's germline CDR1 is MNHEY and CDR2 SMNVEV (reference sequence). The V gene lost 0 bases and the J gene lost 9 bases, with 9 bases spanning the gap. The DNA for the CDR3 is TGTGCCAGCAGTTTATCGGGCCTCGGGCCCCAGCATTTT. This codes for CASSLSGLGPQHF.

This chain uses TRBV27 with TRBJ2-7; D is possibly TRBD1 (6 bases). The V and J ends lost 3 bases and 0 bases respectively, with 9 bases between them. CDR1 MNHEY and CDR2 SMNVEV come from the germline V gene (reference sequence). The length of the CDR3 is 14 residues. CDR3 sequence reads: CASSFVTGSYEQYF. The CDR3 DNA follows: TGTGCCAGCAGTTTCGTGACAGGCTCCTACGAGCAGTACTTC.

This clone was recorded once. V gene TRBV7-9 combines with J gene TRBJ1-2, with D maybe TRBD1 (6 bases). V was trimmed by 7 bases and J by 8 bases, leaving 17 bases between them. CDR1 and CDR2 from the germline V gene are SEHNR and FQNEAQ (reference sequence). CDR3 length: 13 amino acids. The chain's CDR3 is CASIFRGAEGYTF. The DNA for the CDR3 is TGTGCCAGCATTTTCAGGGGCGCTGAGGGCTACACCTTC. The whole variable domain, filled in from reference TRBV7-9 and TRBJ1-2, reads DTGVSQNPRHKITKRGQNVTFRCDPISEHNRLYWYRQTLGQGPEFLTYFQNEAQLEKSRLLSDRFSAERPKGSFSTLEIQRTEQGDSAMYLCASIFRGAEGYTFGSGTRLTVV.

This clone was seen a single time. This chain joins TRBV7-9 and TRBJ2-7; D may be TRBD1 (5 bases). V was clipped by 8 bases and J by 1 base, with 15 bases between them. Germline CDR1 is SEHNR and CDR2 is FQNEAQ (reference sequence). The CDR3 has 14 amino acids. CDR3 bases: TGTGCCAGCTCCTACGTTGCAGGGTCCTACGAGCAGTACTTC. Protein: CASSYVAGSYEQYF.

CDR3 loop: CAWGRVRGTSDGYTF. The CDR3 nucleotides are TGTGCCTGGGGCAGAGTCAGAGGTACTTCGGATGGCTACACCTTC. This rearrangement joins TRBV30 to TRBJ1-2; no clear D gene. Trimming pared 5 bases from V and 6 bases from J, leaving 22 bases between. The CDR3 totals 15 residues. Germline CDR1 reads GTSNPN; CDR2 reads SVGIG (reference sequence).

This sequence joins TRBV7-3 and TRBJ2-7; 10 positions match TRBD1. The germline V gene encodes CDR1 SGHTA and CDR2 FQGTGA. The CDR3 is 14 amino acids. Losses at the gene ends were 4 bases for V and 4 bases for J; bases not matched to a gene: 4. In DNA form, the CDR3 reads TGTGCCAGCAGCTGGACAGGGGGAGAGTACGAGCAGTACTTC. Its protein product is CASSWTGGEYEQYF.

V gene TRBV4-1 combines with J gene TRBJ1-1; TRBD1 aligns across 8 bases. Germline lookup yields CDR1 MGHRA and CDR2 YSYEKL. The ends lost 4 bases at V and 3 bases at J; junction bases unmatched: 10. The CDR3 is 16 amino acids. The chain's CDR3 is CASSLDRGRGDTEAFF. Here the CDR3 DNA reads TGCGCCAGCAGCCTAGACAGGGGCCGAGGGGACACTGAAGCTTTCTTT.